These 15 T cell receptor beta chains came from one sample sequenced in a study of blood T cell repertoires in COVID-19. Sequencing was performed with immunoSEQ multiplex PCR; in TCRdb, only in-frame clones are kept and a portion is missing. The profile shows 100,000 to 150,000 clones, 86% of them singletons. The sequenced material came from peripheral blood. The receptor source for this set is a human donor in a cohort sampled during active COVID-19.

Here the CDR3 reads CASSNRGRGEKLFF. The CDR3 nucleotides read TGTGCCAGTAGTAACAGGGGGCGAGGAGAAAAACTGTTTTTT. The chain has TRBV14 and TRBJ1-4; 9 bases are a match to TRBD1. The V gene's germline CDR1 is SGHDN and CDR2 FVKESK. CDR3 length: 14 amino acids. Losses at the gene ends were 9 bases for V and 8 bases for J; bases not matched to a gene: 10.

The rearrangement links TRBV7-2 to TRBJ2-1; TRBD2 aligns across 12 bases. The CDR3 spans 17 residues. V shed 5 bases, J shed 7 bases, and the junction held 12 bases outside the gene matches. In germline, CDR1 is SGHTA, CDR2 FQGNSA. The CDR3 DNA is TGTGCCAGCAGCCCATCCACCGGACTAGCGGGATCTAATGAGCAGTTCTTC. Its protein product is CASSPSTGLAGSNEQFF.

This clone was counted between two and nine times. The chain employs TRBV6-5 and TRBJ1-5, with D tentatively TRBD1 (5 bases). The ends were cut back, 5 bases at V and 3 bases at J, with 8 bases in the middle. The germline gives CDR1 MNHEY, CDR2 SVGAGI. This CDR3 region has 13 residues. The CDR3 DNA follows: TGTGCCAGCAGTAGACAGATCAATCAGCCCCAGCATTTT. Protein sequence: CASSRQINQPQHF.

The CDR3 nucleotides read TGTGCCAGCAGCTTTCAGGGCGGCACCGGGGAGCTGTTTTTT. Amino acids: CASSFQGGTGELFF. V is TRBV11-2 and J is TRBJ2-2; maybe TRBD1 (5 bases). CDR3 length: 14 amino acids. Trimming removed 3 bases from V and 4 bases from J, with 9 bases in between. CDR1 and CDR2 from the germline V gene are SGHAT and FQNNGV.

V gene TRBV11-2 combines with J gene TRBJ1-1; D possibly corresponds to TRBD1 (6 bases). V was cut by 5 bases and J by 4 bases, with 14 bases left in between. Germline V gene lookup returns CDR1 SGHAT and CDR2 FQNNGV. The CDR3 runs 14 residues. In DNA form, the CDR3 reads TGTGCCAGCAGCACGTCAGGGGCGGGCACTGAAGCTTTCTTT. Its translation is CASSTSGAGTEAFF.

The chain recombines TRBV12-3 or TRBV12-4 with TRBJ1-2; D not resolved. This CDR3 spans 13 amino acids. V was pared by 2 bases and J by 2 bases, with 6 bases between. Here the CDR3 DNA reads TGTGCCAGCAGTTTAACGAGCAACTATGGCTACACCTTC. Residues: CASSLTSNYGYTF.

Worth noting for this clone: Germline is not matched at one junction end, which may reflect a read error. V and J are TRBV30 and TRBJ2-7; tentative D call: TRBD2 (5 bases). The CDR3 length is 12 residues. Germline lookup yields CDR1 GTSNPN and CDR2 SVGIG (reference sequence). The CDR3 protein is CAGSSGSYEQYF. The CDR3 DNA is TGTGCCGGGAGCTCGGGCTCCTACGAGCAGTACTTC.

This rearrangement joins TRBV27 to TRBJ2-1, with TRBD2 identical over 10 bases. The length of the CDR3 is 15 residues. Germline-derived CDR1 and CDR2 are MNHEY and SMNVEV (reference sequence). Trimming cost V 5 bases and J 7 bases; bases outside gene matches: 8. For the CDR3, the DNA is TGTGCCAGCAGTCCTCGACTAGCGGGTATAAATGAGCAGTTCTTC. This codes for CASSPRLAGINEQFF.

The V and J genes are TRBV10-1 and TRBJ2-1; 15 positions agree with TRBD2. Unmatched junction bases numbered 6, after V lost 8 bases and J lost 7 bases. Germline values: CDR1 WNHNN, CDR2 SYGVQD (reference sequence). CDR3 length equals 15 residues. The CDR3 DNA reads TGCGCCAGCGGTCAAGGACTAGCGGGGGGGAATGAGCAGTTCTTC. Translated: CASGQGLAGGNEQFF.

The chain combines TRBV7-2 with TRBJ1-6; 9 bases map to TRBD1. J gave up 6 bases and V 5 bases, and 2 bases lay outside the gene matches. CDR3 length equals 14 residues. The germline V gene has CDR1 SGHTA and CDR2 FQGNSA. The CDR3 sequence: CASSPTGGNSPLHF. DNA for the CDR3: TGTGCCAGCAGCCCGACAGGGGGTAATTCACCCCTCCACTTT.

The chain uses TRBV28 and TRBJ2-3, with D maybe TRBD2 (5 bases). Trimming stripped 5 bases from V and 12 bases from J, with 18 bases between. Germline CDR1 MDHEN, CDR2 SYDVKM. This CDR3 is built from 13 residues. DNA for the CDR3: TGTGCCAGCAGTGCCCCTGTACTAGTTGCACAGTATTTT. Translation: CASSAPVLVAQYF. The variable domain in full, with the rest retrieved from reference TRBV28 and TRBJ2-3, is DVKVTQSSRYLVKRTGEKVFLECVQDMDHENMFWYRQDPGLGLRLIYFSYDVKMKEKGDIPEGYSVSREKKERFSLILESASTNQTSMYLCASSAPVLVAQYFGPGTRLTVL.

The rearrangement links TRBV7-9 to TRBJ1-1; maybe TRBD1 (5 bases). V was pared by 0 bases and J by 10 bases, with 15 bases between. Germline V gives CDR1 SEHNR, CDR2 FQNEAQ (reference sequence). The CDR3 runs 14 residues. CDR3 sequence reads: CASSLAQGGAGAFF. The DNA for the CDR3 is TGTGCCAGCAGCTTAGCGCAGGGAGGGGCTGGAGCTTTCTTT.

This chain uses TRBV29-1 with TRBJ2-7; TRBD2 matches 10 bases. The germline CDR1 and CDR2 sequences are SQVTM and ANQGSEA. Germline trimming cut 5 bases from V and 6 bases from J; bases unmatched to any gene: 7. The CDR3 length is 13 residues. DNA for the CDR3: TGCAGCGTTTCCGGGACTAGCGCGGGCGAGCAGTACTTC. Its translation: CSVSGTSAGEQYF.

The DNA for the CDR3 is TGTGCCAGCAGTTTACGGGCAGGGGGCCTTGGCTACACCTTC. Translated, it gives CASSLRAGGLGYTF. The rearrangement uses TRBV27 and TRBJ1-2; TRBD1 matches at 8 bases. Germline V gives CDR1 MNHEY, CDR2 SMNVEV (reference sequence). The V and J ends lost 2 bases and 7 bases, in that order; junction bases with no gene match: 6. The CDR3 runs to 14 residues.

The chain uses TRBV3-1 (or the pseudogene TRBV3-2) and TRBJ2-7; 7 nucleotides agree with TRBD2. V dropped 1 base and J dropped 6; count of bases not matched to a gene: 9. The length of the CDR3 is 15 residues. Germline CDR1 reads LGHDT; CDR2 reads YNNKEL (reference sequence). The CDR3 coding sequence is TGTGCCAGCAGCCAAGCCCGGGACTATCCTCCCGAGCAGTACTTC. Translation: CASSQARDYPPEQYF.